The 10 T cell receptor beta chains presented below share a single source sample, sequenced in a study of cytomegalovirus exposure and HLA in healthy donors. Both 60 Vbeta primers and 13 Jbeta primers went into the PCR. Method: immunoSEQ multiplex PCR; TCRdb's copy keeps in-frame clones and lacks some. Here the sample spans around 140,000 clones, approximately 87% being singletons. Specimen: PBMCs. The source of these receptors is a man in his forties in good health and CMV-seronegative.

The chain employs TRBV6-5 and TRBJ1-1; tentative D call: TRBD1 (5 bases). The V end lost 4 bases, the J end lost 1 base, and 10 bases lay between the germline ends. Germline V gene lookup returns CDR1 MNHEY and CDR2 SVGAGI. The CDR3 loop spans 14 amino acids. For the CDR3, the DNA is TGTGCCAGCAGTTGGGTCGGACAGAACACTGAAGCTTTCTTT. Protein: CASSWVGQNTEAFF.

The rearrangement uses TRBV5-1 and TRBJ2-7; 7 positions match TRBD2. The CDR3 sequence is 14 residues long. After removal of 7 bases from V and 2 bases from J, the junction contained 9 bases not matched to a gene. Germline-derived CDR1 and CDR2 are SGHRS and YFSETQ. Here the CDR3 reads CASGGDPPAYEQYF. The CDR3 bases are TGCGCCAGCGGGGGGGACCCCCCGGCCTACGAGCAGTACTTC.

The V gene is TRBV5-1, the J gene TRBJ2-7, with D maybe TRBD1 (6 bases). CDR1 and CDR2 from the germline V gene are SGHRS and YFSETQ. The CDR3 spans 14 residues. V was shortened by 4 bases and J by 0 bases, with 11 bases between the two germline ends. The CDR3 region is CASSPRDTSYEQYF. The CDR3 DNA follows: TGCGCCAGCAGCCCCCGGGACACCTCCTACGAGCAGTACTTC.

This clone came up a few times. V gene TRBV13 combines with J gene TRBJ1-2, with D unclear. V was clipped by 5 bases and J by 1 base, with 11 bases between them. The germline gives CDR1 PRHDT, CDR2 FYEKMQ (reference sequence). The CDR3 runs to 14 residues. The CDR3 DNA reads TGTGCCAGCAGCACGAGGGATTTTAACTATGGCTACACCTTC. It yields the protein CASSTRDFNYGYTF.

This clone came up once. CDR3 protein: CASSSLGGILTEAFF. The CDR3 DNA follows: TGCGCCAGCAGCTCTTTGGGAGGGATTCTCACTGAAGCTTTCTTT. The chain recombines TRBV5-1 with TRBJ1-1; unclear D gene. V was pared by 3 bases and J by 4 bases, with 16 bases between. Germline V lookup: CDR1 SGHRS, CDR2 YFSETQ. CDR3 size: 15 residues.

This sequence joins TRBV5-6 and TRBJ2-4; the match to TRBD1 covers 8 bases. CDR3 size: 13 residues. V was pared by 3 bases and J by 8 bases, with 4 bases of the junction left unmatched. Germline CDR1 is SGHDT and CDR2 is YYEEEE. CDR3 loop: CASSSDRGDIQYF. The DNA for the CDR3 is TGTGCCAGCAGCTCAGACAGGGGAGACATTCAGTACTTC.

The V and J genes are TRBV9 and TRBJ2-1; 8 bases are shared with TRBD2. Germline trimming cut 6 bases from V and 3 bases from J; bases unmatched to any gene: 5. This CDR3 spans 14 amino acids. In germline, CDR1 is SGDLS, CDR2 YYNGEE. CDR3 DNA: TGTGCCAGCACAGCGACTAGCGTCTACAATGAGCAGTTCTTC. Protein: CASTATSVYNEQFF.

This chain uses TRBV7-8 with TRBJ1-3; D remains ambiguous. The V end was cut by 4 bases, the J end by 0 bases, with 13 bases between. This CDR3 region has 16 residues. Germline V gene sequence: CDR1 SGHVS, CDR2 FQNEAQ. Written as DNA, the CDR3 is TGTGCCAGCAGCTCACTTTCGACTCTCTCTGGAAACACCATATATTTT. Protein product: CASSSLSTLSGNTIYF.

CDR3 in DNA: TGTGCCAGCAGCTTACCGGGACAGGGTCCTTACGAGCAGTACTTC. The encoded protein is CASSLPGQGPYEQYF. This chain connects TRBV5-6 to TRBJ2-7, with TRBD1 matching 9 bases. Losses at the gene ends were 2 bases for V and 4 bases for J; bases not matched to a gene: 7. Germline CDR1 SGHDT, CDR2 YYEEEE. The CDR3 runs to 15 residues.

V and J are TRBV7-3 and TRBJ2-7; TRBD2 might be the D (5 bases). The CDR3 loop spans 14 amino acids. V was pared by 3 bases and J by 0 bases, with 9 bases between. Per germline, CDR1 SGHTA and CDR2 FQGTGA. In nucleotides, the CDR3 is TGTGCCAGCAGCTTTACGGGAAGCTCCTACGAGCAGTACTTC. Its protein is CASSFTGSSYEQYF.